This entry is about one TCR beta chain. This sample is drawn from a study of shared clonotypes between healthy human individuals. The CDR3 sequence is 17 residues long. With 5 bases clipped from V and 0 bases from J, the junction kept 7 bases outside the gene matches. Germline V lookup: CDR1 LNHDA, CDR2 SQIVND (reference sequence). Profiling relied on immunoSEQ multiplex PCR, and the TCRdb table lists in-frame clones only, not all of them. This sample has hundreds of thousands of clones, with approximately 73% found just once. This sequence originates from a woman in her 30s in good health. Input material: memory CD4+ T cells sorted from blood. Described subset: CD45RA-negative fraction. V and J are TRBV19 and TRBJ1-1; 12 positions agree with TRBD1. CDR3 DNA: TGTGCCAGTAGTCAGCCGGGACAGGGGGCTCTGAACACTGAAGCTTTCTTT. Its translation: CASSQPGQGALNTEAFF.